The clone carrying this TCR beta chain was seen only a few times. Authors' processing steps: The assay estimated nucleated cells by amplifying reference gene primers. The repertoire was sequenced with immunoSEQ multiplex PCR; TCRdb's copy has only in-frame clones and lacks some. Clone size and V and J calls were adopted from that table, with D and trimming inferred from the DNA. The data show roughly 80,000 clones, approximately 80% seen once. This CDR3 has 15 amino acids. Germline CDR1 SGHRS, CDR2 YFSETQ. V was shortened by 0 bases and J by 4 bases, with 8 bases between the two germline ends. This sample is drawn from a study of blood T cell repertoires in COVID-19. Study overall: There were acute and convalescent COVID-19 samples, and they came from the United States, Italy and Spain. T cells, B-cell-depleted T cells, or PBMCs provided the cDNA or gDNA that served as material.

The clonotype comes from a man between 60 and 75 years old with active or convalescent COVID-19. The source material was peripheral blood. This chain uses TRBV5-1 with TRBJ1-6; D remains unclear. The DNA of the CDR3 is TGCGCCAGCAGCTTGGCCCCGGGTTATAATTCACCCCTCCACTTT. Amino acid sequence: CASSLAPGYNSPLHF.